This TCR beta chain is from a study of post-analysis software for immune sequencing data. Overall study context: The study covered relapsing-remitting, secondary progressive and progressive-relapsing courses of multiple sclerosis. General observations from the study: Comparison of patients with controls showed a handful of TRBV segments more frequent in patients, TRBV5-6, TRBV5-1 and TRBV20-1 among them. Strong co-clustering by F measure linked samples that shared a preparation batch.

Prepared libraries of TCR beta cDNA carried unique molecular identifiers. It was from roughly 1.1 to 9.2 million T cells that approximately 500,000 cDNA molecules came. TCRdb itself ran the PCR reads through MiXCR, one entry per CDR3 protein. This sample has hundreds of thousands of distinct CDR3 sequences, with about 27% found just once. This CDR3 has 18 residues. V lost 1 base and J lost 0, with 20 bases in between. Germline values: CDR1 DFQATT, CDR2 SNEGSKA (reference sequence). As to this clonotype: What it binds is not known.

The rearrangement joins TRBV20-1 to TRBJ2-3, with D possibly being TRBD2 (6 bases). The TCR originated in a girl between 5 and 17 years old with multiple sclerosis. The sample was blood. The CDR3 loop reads CSARGAVSGGDSTDTQYF. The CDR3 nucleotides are TGCAGTGCTAGAGGTGCTGTGTCGGGCGGGGATAGCACAGATACGCAGTATTTT.